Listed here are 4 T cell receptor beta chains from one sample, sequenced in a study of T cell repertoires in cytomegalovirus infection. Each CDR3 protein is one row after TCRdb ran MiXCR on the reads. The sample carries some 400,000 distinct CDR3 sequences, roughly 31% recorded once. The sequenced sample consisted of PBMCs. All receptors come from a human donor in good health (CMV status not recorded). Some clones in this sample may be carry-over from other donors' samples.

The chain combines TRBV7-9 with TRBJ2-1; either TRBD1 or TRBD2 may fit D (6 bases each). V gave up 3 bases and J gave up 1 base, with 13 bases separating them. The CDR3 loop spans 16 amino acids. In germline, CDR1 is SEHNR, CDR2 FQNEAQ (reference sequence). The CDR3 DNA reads TGTGCCAGCAGCTTCGGAGGGGGGCCTTCCTACAATGAGCAGTTCTTC. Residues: CASSFGGGPSYNEQFF.

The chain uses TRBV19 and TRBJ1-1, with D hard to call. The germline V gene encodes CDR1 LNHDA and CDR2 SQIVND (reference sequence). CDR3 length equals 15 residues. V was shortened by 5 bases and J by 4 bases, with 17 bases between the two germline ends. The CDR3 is CASSARQGFSTEAFF. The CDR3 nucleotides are TGTGCCAGTAGTGCCCGACAAGGTTTCAGCACTGAAGCTTTCTTT.

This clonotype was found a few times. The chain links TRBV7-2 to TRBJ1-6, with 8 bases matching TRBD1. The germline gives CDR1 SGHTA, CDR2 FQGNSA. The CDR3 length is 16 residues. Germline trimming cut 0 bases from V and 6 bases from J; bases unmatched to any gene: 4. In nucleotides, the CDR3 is TGTGCCAGCAGCTTAGCCACGACAGGGGCTAATTCACCCCTCCACTTT. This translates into CASSLATTGANSPLHF.

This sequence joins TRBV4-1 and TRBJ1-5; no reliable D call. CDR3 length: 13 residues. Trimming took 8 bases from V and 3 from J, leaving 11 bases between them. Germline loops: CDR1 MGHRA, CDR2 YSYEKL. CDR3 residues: CASSAAANQPQHF. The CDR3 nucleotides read TGCGCCAGCTCGGCAGCGGCCAATCAGCCCCAGCATTTT.